This T cell receptor (beta chain) came from a study of graft-versus-host responses after intestinal transplantation. Whole-study context: As for transplant type, recipients had multivisceral, liver-intestinal, or isolated intestinal grafts.

CDR1 and CDR2 (germline): LNHDA, SQIVND (reference sequence). V was cut by 2 bases and J by 2 bases, with 17 bases left in between. This CDR3 is 17 amino acids long. Overall study findings and caveats: Ileal or blood samples showed some GvH clones first, and such clones were also found in recipient marrow. Declines in HvG clones occurring early post-transplant were associated with peak circulating GvH clone levels. Some patients had graft-donor T cell macrochimerism. In their allografts, the ratios of graft-versus-host to host-versus-graft T cell clones were high.

This clone was counted once. The antigen is unknown. Libraries were prepared by immunoSEQ multiplex PCR; TCRdb keeps only in-frame clonotypes and omits some of them. The profile covers about 120,000 clones, with about nine tenths appearing a single time and about 0.18% taken by the ten largest. The source of this sequence is a human donor who received an intestinal transplant. The V call is TRBV19, the J call TRBJ2-3, with D perhaps TRBD1 (5 bases). The source was unstimulated CD4+ T cells sorted from spleen or lymph node cells, collected before intestinal transplant. This chain's CDR3 is CASSIQMGPGHTDTQYF. DNA for the CDR3: TGTGCCAGTAGTATACAAATGGGGCCAGGCCACACAGATACGCAGTATTTT.